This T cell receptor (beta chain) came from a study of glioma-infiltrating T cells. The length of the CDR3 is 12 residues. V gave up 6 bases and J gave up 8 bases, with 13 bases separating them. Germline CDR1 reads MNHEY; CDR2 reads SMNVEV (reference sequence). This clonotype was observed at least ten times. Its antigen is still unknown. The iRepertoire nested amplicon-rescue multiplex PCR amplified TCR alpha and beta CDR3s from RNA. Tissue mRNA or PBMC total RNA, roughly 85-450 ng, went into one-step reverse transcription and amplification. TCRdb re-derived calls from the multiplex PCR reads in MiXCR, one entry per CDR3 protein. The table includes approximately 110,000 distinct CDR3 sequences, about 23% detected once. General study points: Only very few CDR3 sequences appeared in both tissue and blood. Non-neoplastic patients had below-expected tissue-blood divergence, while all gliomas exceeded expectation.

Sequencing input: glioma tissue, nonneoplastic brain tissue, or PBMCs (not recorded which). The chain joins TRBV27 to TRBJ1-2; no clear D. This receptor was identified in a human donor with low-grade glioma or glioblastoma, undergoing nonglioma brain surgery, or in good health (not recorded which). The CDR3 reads CASSTANGGYTF. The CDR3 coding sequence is TGTGCCAGCAGCACAGCTAACGGAGGCTACACCTTC.